This TCR beta chain derives from a study of cytomegalovirus exposure and HLA in healthy donors. Here immunoSEQ multiplex PCR was the method, and the copy in TCRdb shows in-frame clones only, minus some. The data contain over 85,000 clones, around 82% of them singletons. What was sequenced was PBMCs. The TCR sequence derives from a woman younger than 30 in good health and CMV-seropositive.

The CDR3 sequence: CASSLARLAVSGETQYF. The CDR3 bases are TGCGCCAGCAGCTTGGCGCGACTAGCAGTTTCGGGAGAGACCCAGTACTTC. The rearrangement uses TRBV5-1 and TRBJ2-5; 7 nucleotides line up with TRBD2. The germline CDR1 and CDR2 sequences are SGHRS and YFSETQ. This CDR3 spans 17 amino acids. V lost 0 bases and J lost 4; bases outside the gene matches: 12.